This T cell receptor (beta chain) was documented in a study of T cell responses to AZD1222 COVID-19 vaccine. Study-wide results and caveats: No day 14 peak samples; only post-peak repertoires were characterized. Only a handful of individuals given AZD1222 were seropositive at baseline. Clonal diversity may have been underestimated, and the donors were mostly white British, with more females than males. The breadth and depth of Spike-specific TCRs increased once two AZD1222 doses had been given.

This clone was found once. What it recognizes is unknown. Method: immunoSEQ multiplex PCR; TCRdb's copy keeps in-frame clones and lacks some. The sample records some 130,000 clones, 90% to 95% being singletons. CDR3 size: 14 residues. Germline CDR1 KGHSH, CDR2 LQKENI. V was clipped by 2 bases and J by 8 bases; unmatched bases: 8. This clonotype was sampled from an adult in good health. The J gene is TRBJ1-2, the V gene TRBV18, with TRBD1 identical over 7 bases. Sample: peripheral blood, taken on day 0 of AZD1222 vaccination. The CDR3 coding sequence is TGTGCCAGCTCACCAGAGGGGGCGGACGGGGGCTACACCTTC. Amino acid sequence: CASSPEGADGGYTF.